In its sample, the clone carrying this T cell receptor beta chain was seen a few times. Its antigen is currently unknown. This CDR3 has 17 amino acids. The trim removed 4 bases at V and 0 bases at J, leaving 8 bases unmatched. Germline values: CDR1 LGHDT, CDR2 YNNKEL (reference sequence). The record originates from a study of CD8 T cells in ankylosing spondylitis. Notes on the study in general: Typical of ankylosing spondylitis blood, it appeared, was a TCR beta motif of eight highly homologous variants.

In TCRdb, the 5' RACE reads were re-called with MiXCR into one record per CDR3 protein. The data contain about 440,000 distinct CDR3 sequences, about 15% of them singletons. The sample consisted of blood, either unsorted or a sorted T cell fraction (not recorded which). This receptor was taken from a male donor with ankylosing spondylitis. This chain uses TRBV3-1 with TRBJ2-4; the match to TRBD2 covers 8 bases. CDR3 in amino acids: CASSPIPSGGAKNIQYF. As DNA, the CDR3 is TGTGCCAGCAGCCCGATACCCAGCGGGGGAGCCAAAAACATTCAGTACTTC.